Listed below are T cell receptor beta chains from one sample, sequenced in a study of T cell changes during pregnancy in multiple sclerosis. Data came from immunoSEQ multiplex PCR; TCRdb stores just in-frame clones and leaves some out. Of roughly 83,000 clones in the sample, 91% were seen once. This material consisted of PBMCs, taken in the first trimester of pregnancy. The receptor source for this set is a female donor in good health, serving as a control in a pregnancy study. Some clones in this sample may be carry-over from other donors' samples. Each CDR3 is given with its conserved first and last residue. The D gene is left open where the match is weak. The size of a clone is reported for some rows only, either as once, few or many, or as a class for expanded clones.

CASSLATTGTGYTF | TGCGCCAGCAGCTTGGCTACGACAGGGACGGGCTACACCTTC | NA | TRBJ1-2 | TRBD1 | TRBV5-1
CASSPVAGGLQETQYF | TGTGCCAGCAGTCCAGTAGCGGGGGGCCTACAAGAGACCCAGTACTTC | NA | TRBJ2-5 | TRBD2 | TRBV7-9
CASSPGQGVLVQPQHF | TGCGCCAGCAGTCCGGGACAGGGGGTTTTGGTACAGCCCCAGCATTTT | NA | TRBJ1-5 | TRBD1 | TRBV10-2
CAISERQGLNTIYF | TGTGCCATCAGTGAACGACAGGGGTTAAACACCATATATTTT | few | TRBJ1-3 | TRBD1 | TRBV10-3
CASSHATRRGPQETQYF | TGCGCCAGCAGCCATGCCACTAGGAGAGGGCCCCAAGAGACCCAGTACTTC | NA | TRBJ2-5 | NA | TRBV4-1
CASSQDRDSGRETQYF | TGCGCCAGCAGCCAAGATAGGGATAGCGGAAGGGAGACCCAGTACTTC | NA | TRBJ2-5 | NA | TRBV4-1
CASSRFLAGGSTDTQYF | TGCGCCAGCAGCCGGTTTCTAGCGGGGGGCTCCACAGATACGCAGTATTTT | NA | TRBJ2-3 | TRBD2 | TRBV4-1
CASSWTGRNEQFF | TGCGCCAGCAGCTGGACAGGGAGGAATGAGCAGTTCTTC | NA | TRBJ2-1 | TRBD1 | TRBV5-1
CASSTHTGDYTDTQYF | TGTGCCAGCAGTACTCATACAGGAGATTATACAGATACGCAGTATTTT | once | TRBJ2-3 | NA | TRBV27
CAGAGGTADTQYF | TGTGCCGGGGCGGGGGGGACCGCAGATACGCAGTATTTT | NA | TRBJ2-3 | TRBD2 | TRBV6-6